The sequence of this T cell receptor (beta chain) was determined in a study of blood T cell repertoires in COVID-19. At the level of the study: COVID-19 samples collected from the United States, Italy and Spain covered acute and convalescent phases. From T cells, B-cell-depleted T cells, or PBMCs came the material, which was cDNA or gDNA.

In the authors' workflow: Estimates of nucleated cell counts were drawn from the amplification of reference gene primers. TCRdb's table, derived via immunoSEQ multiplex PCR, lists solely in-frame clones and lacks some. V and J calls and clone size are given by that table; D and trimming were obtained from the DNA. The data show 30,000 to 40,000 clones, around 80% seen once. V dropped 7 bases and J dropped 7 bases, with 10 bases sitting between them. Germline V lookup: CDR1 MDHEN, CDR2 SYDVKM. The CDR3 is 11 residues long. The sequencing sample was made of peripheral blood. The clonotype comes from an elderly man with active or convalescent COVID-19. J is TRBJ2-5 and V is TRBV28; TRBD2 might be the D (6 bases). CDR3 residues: CASTAGGTQYF. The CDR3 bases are TGTGCCAGCACCGCCGGGGGGACCCAGTACTTC.